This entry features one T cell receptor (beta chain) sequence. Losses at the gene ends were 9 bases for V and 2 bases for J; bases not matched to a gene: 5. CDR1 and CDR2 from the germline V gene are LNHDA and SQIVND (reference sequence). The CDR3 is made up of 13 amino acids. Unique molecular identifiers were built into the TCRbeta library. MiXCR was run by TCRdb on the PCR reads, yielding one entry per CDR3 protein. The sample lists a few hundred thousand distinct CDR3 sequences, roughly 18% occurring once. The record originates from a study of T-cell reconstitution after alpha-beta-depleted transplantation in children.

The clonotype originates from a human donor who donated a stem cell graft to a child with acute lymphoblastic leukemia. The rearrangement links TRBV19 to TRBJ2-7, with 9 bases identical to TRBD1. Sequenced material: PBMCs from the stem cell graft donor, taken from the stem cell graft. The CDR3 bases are TGTGCCAGCCGACAGGGGGAACCCTACGAGCAGTACTTC. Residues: CASRQGEPYEQYF.